This T cell receptor (beta chain) was captured in a study of T cell changes during pregnancy in multiple sclerosis. The data were produced by immunoSEQ multiplex PCR, yet TCRdb's version contains in-frame clones alone and is incomplete. The sample records about 24,000 clones, more than 75% being singletons. CDR1 is SGHDT, CDR2 YYEEEE, per germline. The CDR3 runs to 13 residues. V lost 4 bases, J lost 1 base, and 8 bases lay in between. The chain has TRBV5-6 and TRBJ2-5; D is perhaps TRBD1 (6 bases). The sequencing used CD4+ T cells from peripheral blood mononuclear cells, collected in the second trimester of pregnancy. This TCR came from a female donor in good health, enrolled as a control in a pregnancy study. CDR3 bases: TGTGCCAGCAGCCCGGACAGCCAAGAGACCCAGTACTTC. This translates into CASSPDSQETQYF.